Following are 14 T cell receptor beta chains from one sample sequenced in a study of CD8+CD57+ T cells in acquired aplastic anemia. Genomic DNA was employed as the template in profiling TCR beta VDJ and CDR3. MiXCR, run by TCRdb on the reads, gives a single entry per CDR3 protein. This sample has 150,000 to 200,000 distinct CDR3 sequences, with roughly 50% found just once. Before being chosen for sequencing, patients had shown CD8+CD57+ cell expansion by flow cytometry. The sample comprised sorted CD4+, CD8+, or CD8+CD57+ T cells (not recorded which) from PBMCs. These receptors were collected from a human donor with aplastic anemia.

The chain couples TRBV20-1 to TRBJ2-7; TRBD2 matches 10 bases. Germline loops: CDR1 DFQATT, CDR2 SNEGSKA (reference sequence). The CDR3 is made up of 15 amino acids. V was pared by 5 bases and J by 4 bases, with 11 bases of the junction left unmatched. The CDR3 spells CSAANPGLAVYEQYF. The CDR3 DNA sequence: TGCAGTGCTGCCAACCCCGGACTAGCGGTGTACGAGCAGTACTTC.

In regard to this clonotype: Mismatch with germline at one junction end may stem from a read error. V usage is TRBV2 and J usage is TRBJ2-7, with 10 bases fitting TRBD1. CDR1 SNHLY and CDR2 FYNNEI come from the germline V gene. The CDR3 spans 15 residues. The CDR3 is CASTERGQGLGEQYF. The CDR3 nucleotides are TGTGCCAGCACTGAAAGGGGACAGGGGTTGGGCGAGCAGTACTTC.

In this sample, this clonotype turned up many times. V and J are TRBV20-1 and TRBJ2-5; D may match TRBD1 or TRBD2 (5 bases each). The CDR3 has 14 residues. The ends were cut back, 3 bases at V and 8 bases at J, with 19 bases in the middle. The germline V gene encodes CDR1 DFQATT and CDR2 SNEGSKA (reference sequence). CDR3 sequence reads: CSASPTGQGSTQYF. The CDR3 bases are TGCAGTGCTAGCCCCACGGGGCAGGGTAGCACCCAGTACTTC.

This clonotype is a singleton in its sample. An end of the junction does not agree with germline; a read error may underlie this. The CDR3 sequence: CSGAGDEGFF. DNA for the CDR3: TGCAGCGGGGCAGGGGATGAAGGTTTCTTT. The rearrangement joins TRBV29-1 to TRBJ1-1, with D possibly TRBD1 on 6 matching bases. The CDR3 covers 10 residues. Germline V CDR1 and CDR2: SQVTM, ANQGSEA.

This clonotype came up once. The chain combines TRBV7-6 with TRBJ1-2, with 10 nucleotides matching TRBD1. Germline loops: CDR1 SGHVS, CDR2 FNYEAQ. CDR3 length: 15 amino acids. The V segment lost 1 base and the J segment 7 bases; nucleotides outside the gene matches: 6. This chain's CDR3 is CASSLGQGAGIGYTF. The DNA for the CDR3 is TGTGCCAGCAGCTTAGGACAGGGGGCGGGTATTGGCTACACCTTC.

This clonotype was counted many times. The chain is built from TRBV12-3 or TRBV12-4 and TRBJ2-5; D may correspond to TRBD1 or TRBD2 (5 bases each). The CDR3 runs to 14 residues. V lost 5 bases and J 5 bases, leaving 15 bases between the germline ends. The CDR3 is CASSPRAWGETQYF. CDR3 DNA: TGTGCCAGCAGTCCCAGGGCCTGGGGGGAGACCCAGTACTTC.

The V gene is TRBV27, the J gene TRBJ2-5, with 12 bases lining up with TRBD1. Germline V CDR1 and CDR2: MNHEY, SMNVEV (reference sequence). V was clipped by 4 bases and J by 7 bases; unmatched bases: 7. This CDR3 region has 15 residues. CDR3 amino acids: CASSSGDRGRGTQYF. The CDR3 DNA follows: TGTGCCAGCAGTTCCGGGGACAGGGGGCGGGGGACCCAGTACTTC.

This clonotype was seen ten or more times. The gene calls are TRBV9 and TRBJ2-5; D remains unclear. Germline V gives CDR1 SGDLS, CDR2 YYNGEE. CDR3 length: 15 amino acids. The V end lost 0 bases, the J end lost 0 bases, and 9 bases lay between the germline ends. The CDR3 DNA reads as TGTGCCAGCAGCGTAGCCCCCAGTGACCAAGAGACCCAGTACTTC. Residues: CASSVAPSDQETQYF.

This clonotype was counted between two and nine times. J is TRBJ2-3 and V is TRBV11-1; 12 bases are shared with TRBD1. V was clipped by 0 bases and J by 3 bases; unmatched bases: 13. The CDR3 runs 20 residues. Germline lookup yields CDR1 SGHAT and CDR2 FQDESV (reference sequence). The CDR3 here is CASSLALGTGGNLETDTQYF. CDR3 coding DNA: TGTGCCAGCAGCTTAGCCCTAGGGACAGGGGGCAATTTGGAAACAGATACGCAGTATTTT.

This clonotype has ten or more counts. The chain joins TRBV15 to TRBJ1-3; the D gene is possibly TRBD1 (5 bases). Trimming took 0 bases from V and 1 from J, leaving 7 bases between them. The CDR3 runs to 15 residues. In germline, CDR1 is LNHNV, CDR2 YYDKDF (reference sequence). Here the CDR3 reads CATSRDAGSGNTIYF. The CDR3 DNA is TGTGCCACCAGCAGAGATGCAGGGTCTGGAAACACCATATATTTT.

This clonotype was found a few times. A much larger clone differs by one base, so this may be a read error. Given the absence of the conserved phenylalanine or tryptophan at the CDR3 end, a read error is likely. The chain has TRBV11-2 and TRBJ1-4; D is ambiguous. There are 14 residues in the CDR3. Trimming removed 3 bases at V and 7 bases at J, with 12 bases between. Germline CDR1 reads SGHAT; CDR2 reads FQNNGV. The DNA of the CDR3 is TGTGCCAGCAGCTTGGGCCTGGGTGGTGAAAAACTGTTTCTT. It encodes CASSLGLGGEKLFL.

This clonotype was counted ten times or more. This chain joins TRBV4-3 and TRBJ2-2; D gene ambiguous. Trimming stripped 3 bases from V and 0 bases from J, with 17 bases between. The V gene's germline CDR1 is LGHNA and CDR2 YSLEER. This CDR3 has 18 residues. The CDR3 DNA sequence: TGCGCCAGCAGCCATCATGAGGTACGGTTGACGAACACCGGGGAGCTGTTTTTT. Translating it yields CASSHHEVRLTNTGELFF.

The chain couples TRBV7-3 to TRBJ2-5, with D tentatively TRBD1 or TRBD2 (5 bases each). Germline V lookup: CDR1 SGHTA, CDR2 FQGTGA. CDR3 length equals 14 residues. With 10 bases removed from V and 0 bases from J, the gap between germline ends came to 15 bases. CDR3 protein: CATSAPGHQETQYF. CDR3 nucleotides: TGTGCCACCAGTGCCCCGGGACACCAAGAGACCCAGTACTTC. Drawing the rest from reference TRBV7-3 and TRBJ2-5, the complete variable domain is GAGVSQTPSNKVTEKGKYVELRCDPISGHTALYWYRQSLGQGPEFLIYFQGTGAADDSGLPNDRFFAVRPEGSVSTLKIQRTERGDSAVYLCATSAPGHQETQYFGPGTRLLVL.

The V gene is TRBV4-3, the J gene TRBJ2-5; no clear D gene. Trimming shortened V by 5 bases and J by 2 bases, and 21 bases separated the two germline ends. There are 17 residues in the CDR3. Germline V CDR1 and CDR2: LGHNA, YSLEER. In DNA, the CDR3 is TGCGCCAGCAGCTTGATTGGGATCAATCTGGGACAAGAGACCCAGTACTTC. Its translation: CASSLIGINLGQETQYF.